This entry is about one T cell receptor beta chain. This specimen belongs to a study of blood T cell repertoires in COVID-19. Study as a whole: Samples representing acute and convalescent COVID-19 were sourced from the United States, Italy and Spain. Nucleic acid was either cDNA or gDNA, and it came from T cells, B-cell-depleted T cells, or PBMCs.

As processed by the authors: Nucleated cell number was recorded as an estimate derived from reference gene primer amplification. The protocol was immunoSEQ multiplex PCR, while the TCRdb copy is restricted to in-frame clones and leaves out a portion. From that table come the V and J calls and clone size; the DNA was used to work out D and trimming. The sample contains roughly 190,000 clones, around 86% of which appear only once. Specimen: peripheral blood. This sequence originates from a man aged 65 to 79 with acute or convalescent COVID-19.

The CDR3 sequence is CSGRQHIMNTEAFF. The CDR3 DNA reads TGCAGCGGGCGACAGCACATCATGAACACTGAAGCTTTCTTT. The chain employs TRBV29-1 and TRBJ1-1, with D possibly being TRBD1 (5 bases). CDR3 length equals 14 residues. Germline V gene sequence: CDR1 SQVTM, CDR2 ANQGSEA. Trimming removed 7 bases from V and 0 bases from J, with 15 bases in between.